A single sample gave rise to the 13 T cell receptor beta chains below, sequenced in a study of CD8 T cells in Susac syndrome (dated by TCRdb to 2018 to 2020). Library preparation employed the immunoSEQ multiplex PCR assay. RNA was extracted using the RNeasy kit, and roughly 0.5 to 1 ug of the RNA was reverse transcribed with random hexamers. TCRdb itself trimmed the public reads at Q25 with fastp, ran MiXCR and retained productive beta chains. A single entry per CDR3 protein holds the most common genes and DNA from its merged rows. The sample records approximately 150,000 distinct CDR3 sequences, approximately 94% of which are singletons. In total, the top ten clones hold more than 0.075% of the sample. The sequenced sample consisted of CD4+ T cells from PBMCs. These receptors were taken from a human donor with Susac syndrome.

This clonotype occurred once. The rearrangement joins TRBV5-1 to TRBJ2-6; no clear D. The germline V and J ends were trimmed by 4 bases and 0 bases, with 17 bases remaining between them. Per germline, CDR1 SGHRS and CDR2 YFSETQ. The CDR3 consists of 18 residues. CDR3 loop: CASSPKLTPNSGANVLTF. The CDR3 bases are TGCGCCAGCAGCCCGAAACTAACCCCGAACTCTGGGGCCAACGTCCTGACTTTC.

The chain employs TRBV3-1 and TRBJ1-1; D might be TRBD1 (5 bases). Trimming stripped 4 bases from V and 4 bases from J, with 16 bases between. The V gene's germline CDR1 is LGHDT and CDR2 YNNKEL (reference sequence). This CDR3 contains 15 residues. The CDR3 bases are TGTGCCAGCAGCCCCGGTGGCCCGGGGACCACTGAAGCTTTCTTT. Its protein is CASSPGGPGTTEAFF.

The rearrangement uses TRBV7-2 and TRBJ2-3, with D hard to call. The ends were cut back, 4 bases at V and 5 bases at J, with 13 bases in the middle. The germline gives CDR1 SGHTA, CDR2 FQGNSA. The CDR3 length is 14 residues. CDR3 in amino acids: CASSSLDNLDTQYF. CDR3 coding DNA: TGTGCCAGCAGCTCCCTAGACAATCTAGATACGCAGTATTTT. The variable domain in full, with the rest retrieved from reference TRBV7-2 and TRBJ2-3, is GAGVSQSPSNKVTEKGKDVELRCDPISGHTALYWYRQSLGQGLEFLIYFQGNSAPDKSGLPSDRFSAERTGGSVSTLTIQRTQQEDSAVYLCASSSLDNLDTQYFGPGTRLTVL.

J is TRBJ2-5 and V is TRBV5-1; TRBD2 matches 12 bases. The CDR3 extends over 16 amino acids. Germline CDR1 and CDR2: SGHRS and YFSETQ. Trimming took 0 bases from V and 5 from J; bases not matched to a gene: 5. For the CDR3, the DNA is TGCGCCAGCAGCTTGGGACTAGCGGGAGTACGGGAGACCCAGTACTTC. Its translation is CASSLGLAGVRETQYF.

This rearrangement joins TRBV12-3 or TRBV12-4 to TRBJ1-2; 10 bases align to TRBD1. V shed 5 bases, J shed 5 bases, and the junction held 8 bases outside the gene matches. The CDR3 totals 15 residues. The CDR3 loop reads CASSPPTGGIYGYTF. The CDR3 DNA is TGTGCCAGCAGTCCACCGACAGGGGGCATTTATGGCTACACCTTC.

The chain couples TRBV5-1 to TRBJ2-7; D assignment may be TRBD1 or TRBD2 (5 bases each). This CDR3 spans 14 amino acids. V gave up 5 bases and J gave up 4 bases, with 16 bases separating them. Germline-derived CDR1 and CDR2 are SGHRS and YFSETQ. In DNA form, the CDR3 reads TGCGCCAGCAGTTCCGGGACCAGCGTGTACGAGCAGTACTTC. This sequence encodes CASSSGTSVYEQYF.

The CDR3: CASNRGRSTEAFF. The CDR3 DNA sequence: TGTGCCAGCAACAGGGGCCGGAGCACTGAAGCTTTCTTT. This chain joins TRBV2 and TRBJ1-1; TRBD1 matches 7 bases. Germline V gene data show CDR1 as SNHLY and CDR2 as FYNNEI. The trim removed 7 bases at V and 4 bases at J, leaving 6 bases unmatched. There are 13 residues in the CDR3.

The chain combines TRBV6-5 with TRBJ1-2; D remains unclear. The CDR3 has 13 amino acids. Per the germline V gene, CDR1 is MNHEY and CDR2 is SVGAGI. Trimming took 2 bases from V and 8 from J, leaving 12 bases between them. The CDR3 reads CASSYNDRRGYTF. The CDR3 coding sequence is TGTGCCAGCAGTTACAACGACCGGCGGGGCTACACCTTC.

The J gene is TRBJ2-7, the V gene TRBV4-1; 10 positions agree with TRBD2. The J segment lost 5 bases and the V segment lost 1 base, leaving 11 bases of the junction unmatched. Germline CDR1 reads MGHRA; CDR2 reads YSYEKL. The CDR3 contains 17 residues. The CDR3 nucleotides read TGCGCCAGCAGCCAAGTAGCTAGCGGGAGCTTAATCCACGAGCAGTACTTC. It codes for CASSQVASGSLIHEQYF.

The chain couples TRBV20-1 to TRBJ1-2; D uncertain. The CDR3 is made up of 14 amino acids. Trimming removed 0 bases from V and 3 bases from J, with 11 bases in between. Germline CDR1 reads DFQATT; CDR2 reads SNEGSKA (reference sequence). As DNA, the CDR3 is TGCAGTGCTAGAGATCCCCCCTCGGACTATGGCTACACCTTC. Its protein is CSARDPPSDYGYTF.

The chain couples TRBV4-1 to TRBJ1-5; TRBD1 agrees at 8 bases. Trimming cost V 0 bases and J 1 base; bases outside gene matches: 2. The germline V gene has CDR1 MGHRA and CDR2 YSYEKL. The CDR3 sequence is 16 residues long. DNA of the CDR3: TGCGCCAGCAGCCAAGAGGGGGACAGGAGCAATCAGCCCCAGCATTTT. Encoded protein: CASSQEGDRSNQPQHF.

CDR3 DNA sequence: TGTGCCAGCAGTCGGACAGATCGGGCTGGGGCCAACGTCCTGACTTTC. This translates into CASSRTDRAGANVLTF. The chain uses TRBV27 and TRBJ2-6; D perhaps matches TRBD1 (6 bases). Germline CDR1 reads MNHEY; CDR2 reads SMNVEV (reference sequence). V lost 5 bases and J 2 bases, leaving 13 bases between the germline ends. CDR3 length equals 16 residues. Full variable domain (missing parts from reference TRBV27 and TRBJ2-6): EAQVTQNPRYLITVTGKKLTVTCSQNMNHEYMSWYRQDPGLGLRQIYYSMNVEVTDKGDVPEGYKVSRKEKRNFPLILESPSPNQTSLYFCASSRTDRAGANVLTFGAGSRLTVL.

The chain joins TRBV20-1 to TRBJ2-7; D remains ambiguous. The germline V gene has CDR1 DFQATT and CDR2 SNEGSKA (reference sequence). The CDR3 is made up of 11 amino acids. V was pared by 4 bases and J by 1 base, with 5 bases between. CDR3 protein: CSATVSYEQYF. CDR3 DNA sequence: TGCAGTGCTACAGTTTCCTACGAGCAGTACTTC.